This T cell receptor beta chain was identified in a study of CD8 T cells in ankylosing spondylitis. General study findings and limits: Seemingly characteristic of ankylosing spondylitis blood was a TCR beta motif consisting of eight highly homologous variants.

There are many counts of this clonotype. Its antigen remains unknown. TCRdb re-called the 5' RACE reads through MiXCR, storing one row per CDR3 protein. The data hold 100,000 to 150,000 distinct CDR3 sequences, with 7% to 10% observed a single time. Germline lookup yields CDR1 SQVTM and CDR2 ANQGSEA. V dropped 5 bases and J dropped 5 bases, with 12 bases sitting between them. CDR3 length: 12 residues. The chain has TRBV29-1 and TRBJ2-5; a weak D match, TRBD1 (6 bases). The receptor was derived from a male donor with ankylosing spondylitis or in good health (not recorded which). Material: blood, either unsorted or a sorted T cell fraction (not recorded which). CDR3 in amino acids: CSVTGPGETQYF. CDR3 sequence (DNA): TGCAGCGTTACAGGGCCGGGGGAGACCCAGTACTTC.